In its sample, the clone carrying this TCR beta chain was seen many times. Its cognate antigen is unknown. Preparation of the unsorted libraries drew on 2 million PBMCs stored at -80 C. 5'RACE with 10-nucleotide random UMIs produced the cDNA. Each CDR3 protein is one row after TCRdb ran MiXCR on the 5' RACE reads. This sample has approximately 25,000 distinct CDR3 sequences, with 20% to 25% found just once. This entry is derived from a study of neurological immune-mediated disorders. CDR1 SGHTA and CDR2 FQGNSA come from the germline V gene. The CDR3 is made up of 15 amino acids. Trimming removed 1 base at V and 2 bases at J, with 12 bases between. General observations from the study: Across subjects, no CDR3 amino acid sequence appeared in expanded clones of more than one subject, a finding that suggested private repertoires in all groups. HTLV-1-associated myelopathy led in TCR clonal expansion, while multiple sclerosis ranked lowest, below healthy controls.

Input material: PBMCs. This receptor was taken from a woman aged 55-70 years in good health. V is TRBV7-2 and J is TRBJ2-7; D call uncertain. The CDR3 protein is CASSLGSWATYEQYF. CDR3 nucleotides: TGTGCCAGCAGCTTAGGATCCTGGGCAACCTACGAGCAGTACTTC.